Below, 10 T cell receptor beta chains from the same sample are listed, as sequenced in a study of T cell repertoires in cytomegalovirus infection. No antigen is known for these receptors. One entry per CDR3 protein results from TCRdb running MiXCR on the reads. The sample consists of approximately 990,000 distinct CDR3 sequences, around 31% of them appearing once. This specimen was cultured CD8+ T cells from PBMCs, taken from culture after CMV antigen stimulation. Every receptor here comes from a human donor in good health (CMV status not recorded). Some clones in this sample may be carry-over from other donors' samples.

The J gene is TRBJ1-5, the V gene TRBV9; D gene unclear. V was pared by 0 bases and J by 1 base, with 8 bases between. CDR1 and CDR2 (germline): SGDLS, YYNGEE. This CDR3 is built from 15 residues. The CDR3 DNA sequence: TGTGCCAGCAGCGTAGTAGTGGGGAGCAATCAGCCCCAGCATTTT. Translating gives CASSVVVGSNQPQHF.

This clonotype was observed a few times. As DNA, the CDR3 is TGCAGTGCTAGGAGAGACAGGGGGGGAGGCTACACCTTC. It translates to CSARRDRGGGYTF. The V call is TRBV20-1, the J call TRBJ1-2; 9 positions agree with TRBD1. Losses at the gene ends were 3 bases for V and 8 bases for J; bases not matched to a gene: 7. CDR1 and CDR2 (germline): DFQATT, SNEGSKA (reference sequence). The CDR3 runs 13 residues.

This clonotype was counted only a few times. V gene TRBV27 combines with J gene TRBJ2-3, with D hard to call. This CDR3 comprises 17 residues. The V gene lost 2 bases and the J gene lost 0 bases, with 15 bases spanning the gap. Germline V lookup: CDR1 MNHEY, CDR2 SMNVEV (reference sequence). This CDR3 reads CASSLRWEETSTDTQYF. DNA for the CDR3: TGTGCCAGCAGTTTAAGATGGGAAGAGACTAGCACAGATACGCAGTATTTT.

Comments on this clonotype: A junction boundary mismatches the germline segment, possibly from a read error. The V call is TRBV12-3 or TRBV12-4, the J call TRBJ2-6; D is ambiguous. The length of the CDR3 is 17 residues. CDR3 sequence reads: CACSPPLKVSGANVLTF. The CDR3 DNA sequence: TGTGCCTGCAGCCCACCCTTGAAGGTCTCTGGGGCCAACGTCCTGACTTTC.

This clonotype showed up just once. It may be a read error: a sequence one base away is much more abundant. The chain employs TRBV7-4 and TRBJ2-2, with 8 bases identical to TRBD1. CDR1 and CDR2 (germline): SGHVT, SQSDAQ. Trimming took 5 bases from V and 0 from J; bases not matched to a gene: 2. The CDR3 extends over 15 amino acids. CDR3 sequence: CASSTDRANTGELFF. Here the CDR3 DNA reads TGTGCCAGCAGCACGGACAGGGCGAACACCGGGGAGCTGTTTTTT.

This clonotype was observed a handful of times. The genes are TRBV24-1 and TRBJ2-1, with D unclear. The germline gives CDR1 KGHDR, CDR2 SFDVKD. This CDR3 is 15 amino acids long. Trimming took 3 bases from V and 0 from J, leaving 8 bases between them. The CDR3 loop reads CATSDKGSSYNEQFF. CDR3 nucleotides: TGTGCCACCAGTGATAAAGGCAGCTCCTACAATGAGCAGTTCTTC.

Of note for this clonotype: An end of the junction differs from the germline gene, which may be a read error. CDR3 residues: CASSPSDRAKVNGQFF. In DNA, the CDR3 is TGTGCCAGCAGCCCCTCGGACAGGGCAAAAGTTAATGGGCAGTTCTTC. The rearrangement links TRBV7-6 to TRBJ2-1, with 8 bases lining up with TRBD1. The CDR3 runs 16 residues. In germline, CDR1 is SGHVS, CDR2 FNYEAQ. Filled out from reference TRBV7-6 and TRBJ2-1, the complete variable domain reads GAGVSQSPRYKVTKRGQDVALRCDPISGHVSLYWYRQALGQGPEFLTYFNYEAQQDKSGLPNDRFSAERPEGSISTLTIQRTEQRDSAMYRCASSPSDRAKVNGQFFGPGTRLTVL.

This clonotype was seen a few times. The chain recombines TRBV10-3 with TRBJ2-3; D possibly corresponds to TRBD2 (5 bases). The CDR3 sequence is 12 residues long. V lost 6 bases and J lost 6, with 10 bases in between. Germline assignment: CDR1 ENHRY and CDR2 SYGVKD. CDR3 loop: CAIRASGDTQYF. The CDR3, as DNA: TGTGCCATCAGGGCCAGCGGCGATACGCAGTATTTT.

This clonotype has more than one count but fewer than ten. The CDR3 loop is CASSYLDTQYF. As DNA, the CDR3 is TGTGCCAGCAGTTATTTAGATACGCAGTATTTT. The genes are TRBV6-5 and TRBJ2-3; D call uncertain. Germline V CDR1 and CDR2: MNHEY, SVGAGI. With 3 bases removed from V and 5 bases from J, the gap between germline ends came to 3 bases. This CDR3 is built from 11 residues.

This clonotype was observed a handful of times. The rearrangement links TRBV5-5 to TRBJ2-1; D tentatively reads TRBD1 or TRBD2 (5 bases each). The length of the CDR3 is 15 residues. V was trimmed by 4 bases and J by 1 base, leaving 12 bases between them. Germline lookup yields CDR1 SGHKS and CDR2 YYEKEE (reference sequence). The CDR3 DNA sequence: TGTGCCAGCAGCAACCGGGACCCGTCCTACAATGAGCAGTTCTTC. Protein sequence: CASSNRDPSYNEQFF.